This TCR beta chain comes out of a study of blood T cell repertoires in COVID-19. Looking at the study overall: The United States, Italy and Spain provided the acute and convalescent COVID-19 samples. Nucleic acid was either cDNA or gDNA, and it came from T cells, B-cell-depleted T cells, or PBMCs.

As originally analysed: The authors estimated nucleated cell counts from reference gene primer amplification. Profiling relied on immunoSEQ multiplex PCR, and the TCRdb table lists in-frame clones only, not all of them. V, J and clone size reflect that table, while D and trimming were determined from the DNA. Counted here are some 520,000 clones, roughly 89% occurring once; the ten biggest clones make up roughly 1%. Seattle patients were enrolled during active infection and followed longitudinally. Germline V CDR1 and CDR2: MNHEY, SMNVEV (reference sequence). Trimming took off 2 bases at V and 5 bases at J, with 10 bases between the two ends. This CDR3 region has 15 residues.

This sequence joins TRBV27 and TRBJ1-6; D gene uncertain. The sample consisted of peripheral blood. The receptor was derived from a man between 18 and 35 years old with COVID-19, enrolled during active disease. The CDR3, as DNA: TGTGCCAGCAGTTTACAATTCAGGCATAATTCACCCCTCCACTTT. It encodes CASSLQFRHNSPLHF.